The rows below give T cell receptor beta chains drawn from one sample of a study of T-cell reconstitution after alpha-beta-depleted transplantation in children. In TCRdb, the PCR reads were re-called with MiXCR into one record per CDR3 protein. The sample shows about 830,000 distinct CDR3 sequences, roughly 16% of them seen only once. Sequences were derived from PBMCs, mostly from graft donor cells, sampled 360 days after TCRalphabeta/CD19-depleted stem cell transplant. These receptors were taken from a male patient younger than 18 who had a stem cell transplant for acute lymphoblastic leukemia, so the T cells may come from the graft donor. Both conserved end residues are part of each CDR3. Each record gives: V gene, J gene, CDR3 length, clone size, D gene, CDR3 DNA, CDR3 protein. The D gene is left open where the match is weak. A clone size is listed for some rows: how often the clone was seen (once, few, many), or a class if it is expanded.

v_gene: TRBV1
j_gene: TRBJ2-2
len: 16
abundance: few
d_gene: -
CDR3nt: TGCACCAGCAGCCAAGATCTTGCCTATGGCACCGGGGAGCTGTTTTTT
CDR3aa: CTSSQDLAYGTGELFF

v_gene: TRBV19
j_gene: TRBJ1-5
len: 15
abundance: -
d_gene: -
CDR3nt: TGTGCCAGTAGTTTCCCCGACGGGAGCAATCAGCCCCAGCATTTT
CDR3aa: CASSFPDGSNQPQHF

v_gene: TRBV5-4
j_gene: TRBJ2-1
len: 13
abundance: few
d_gene: -
CDR3nt: TGTGCCAGCAGCCCCTGGTCCTACAATGAGCAGTTCTTC
CDR3aa: CASSPWSYNEQFF

v_gene: TRBV5-1
j_gene: TRBJ2-3
len: 15
abundance: few
d_gene: TRBD2
CDR3nt: TGCGCCAGCAGCCAGGGACTAGCGGGAGGGCCGACGCAGTATTTT
CDR3aa: CASSQGLAGGPTQYF

v_gene: TRBV7-8
j_gene: TRBJ2-2
len: 16
abundance: -
d_gene: -
CDR3nt: TGTGCCAGCAGCTTGACCGGACGGAGAAGCACCGGGGAGCTGTTTTTT
CDR3aa: CASSLTGRRSTGELFF

v_gene: TRBV11-2
j_gene: TRBJ1-2
len: 14
abundance: -
d_gene: -
CDR3nt: TGTGCCAGCAGCTTAGCTAATACTTTATATGGCTACACCTTC
CDR3aa: CASSLANTLYGYTF

v_gene: TRBV5-1
j_gene: TRBJ2-7
len: 13
abundance: many
d_gene: TRBD1
CDR3nt: TGCGCCAGCAGCCCGGACAGGCCATACGAGCAGTACTTC
CDR3aa: CASSPDRPYEQYF

v_gene: TRBV7-9
j_gene: TRBJ1-2
len: 14
abundance: few
d_gene: -
CDR3nt: TGTGCCAGCAGCTTCCCAGGAGCTAACTATGGCTACACCTTC
CDR3aa: CASSFPGANYGYTF

v_gene: TRBV7-2
j_gene: TRBJ2-2
len: 15
abundance: -
d_gene: TRBD1
CDR3nt: TGTGCCAGCAAAAGGGACAGACAGAACACCGGGGAGCTGTTTTTT
CDR3aa: CASKRDRQNTGELFF

v_gene: TRBV5-1
j_gene: TRBJ2-2
len: 14
abundance: many
d_gene: -
CDR3nt: TGCGCCAGCAGCCCCTCCTCGAACACCGGGGAGCTGTTTTTT
CDR3aa: CASSPSSNTGELFF

v_gene: TRBV29-1
j_gene: TRBJ1-4
len: 13
abundance: many
d_gene: -
CDR3nt: TGCAGCGTTGACCTGGGAATCAGTGAAAAACTGTTTTTT
CDR3aa: CSVDLGISEKLFF

v_gene: TRBV20-1
j_gene: TRBJ2-3
len: 13
abundance: -
d_gene: -
CDR3nt: TGCAGTGCTAGAGTTATAGCGGCAGATACGCAGTATTTT
CDR3aa: CSARVIAADTQYF

v_gene: TRBV27
j_gene: TRBJ2-3
len: 14
abundance: once
d_gene: -
CDR3nt: TGTGCCAGCAGTTTAATTTGGAGAACAGATACGCAGTATTTT
CDR3aa: CASSLIWRTDTQYF

v_gene: TRBV12-3/TRBV12-4
j_gene: TRBJ2-7
len: 15
abundance: few
d_gene: TRBD1
CDR3nt: TGTGCCAGCAGGCCTGCCGGGACAGGGTCCTACGAGCAGTACTTC
CDR3aa: CASRPAGTGSYEQYF

v_gene: TRBV7-3
j_gene: TRBJ2-2
len: 17
abundance: -
d_gene: TRBD2
CDR3nt: TGTGCCAGCAGCTCCATACTAGCGGGAGGGAACACCGGGGAGCTGTTTTTT
CDR3aa: CASSSILAGGNTGELFF

v_gene: TRBV9
j_gene: TRBJ2-2
len: 15
abundance: few
d_gene: -
CDR3nt: TGTGCCAGCAGCGTAGCACGTAGAGGGTCCGGGGAGCTGTTTTTT
CDR3aa: CASSVARRGSGELFF

v_gene: TRBV4-2
j_gene: TRBJ2-7
len: 16
abundance: -
d_gene: -
CDR3nt: TGTGCCAGCAGCCTCCTGGGGGGAAACACTTTCTACGAGCAGTACTTC
CDR3aa: CASSLLGGNTFYEQYF

v_gene: TRBV7-9
j_gene: TRBJ1-1
len: 14
abundance: -
d_gene: -
CDR3nt: TGTGCCAGCAGCTTAAGACAGATGAACACTGAAGCTTTCTTT
CDR3aa: CASSLRQMNTEAFF

v_gene: TRBV10-3
j_gene: TRBJ1-5
len: 14
abundance: few
d_gene: TRBD1
CDR3nt: TGTGCCATCGGGACAGAGGCTCGCAATCAGCCCCAGCATTTT
CDR3aa: CAIGTEARNQPQHF

v_gene: TRBV5-1
j_gene: TRBJ2-7
len: 15
abundance: -
d_gene: -
CDR3nt: TGCGCCAGCAGCTTGCAACGGGGGTCCTCCCGAGAGCAGTACTTC
CDR3aa: CASSLQRGSSREQYF

v_gene: TRBV5-1
j_gene: TRBJ1-2
len: 12
abundance: few
d_gene: -
CDR3nt: TGCGCCAGCAGCTTTACTAACTATGGCTACACCTTC
CDR3aa: CASSFTNYGYTF

v_gene: TRBV5-5
j_gene: TRBJ2-7
len: 15
abundance: -
d_gene: TRBD2
CDR3nt: TGTGCCAGCAGCTTGGGCGGGAGAATACCCTACGAGCAGTACTTC
CDR3aa: CASSLGGRIPYEQYF

v_gene: TRBV12-3/TRBV12-4
j_gene: TRBJ1-5
len: 15
abundance: few
d_gene: -
CDR3nt: TGTGCCAGCAGTTTCTTTGCCGGGGGAAATCAGCCCCAGCATTTT
CDR3aa: CASSFFAGGNQPQHF

v_gene: TRBV7-8
j_gene: TRBJ2-1
len: 17
abundance: -
d_gene: TRBD1
CDR3nt: TGTGCCAGCAGCGTCCGGACAGGGGCGGGCGCCTACAATGAGCAGTTCTTC
CDR3aa: CASSVRTGAGAYNEQFF

v_gene: TRBV20-1
j_gene: TRBJ2-7
len: 12
abundance: many
d_gene: TRBD2
CDR3nt: TGCAGTGCTAGTAAGCGGGAAAGCGAGCAGTACTTC
CDR3aa: CSASKRESEQYF

v_gene: TRBV12-3/TRBV12-4
j_gene: TRBJ2-3
len: 15
abundance: few
d_gene: TRBD2
CDR3nt: TGTGCCAGCAGGGCTTGGGATAGCGGGTCGGATACGCAGTATTTT
CDR3aa: CASRAWDSGSDTQYF

v_gene: TRBV20-1
j_gene: TRBJ2-3
len: 14
abundance: -
d_gene: -
CDR3nt: TGCAGTGCTAGAAAGACTAGGGGCACAGATACGCAGTATTTT
CDR3aa: CSARKTRGTDTQYF

v_gene: TRBV10-3
j_gene: TRBJ2-2
len: 15
abundance: -
d_gene: -
CDR3nt: TGTGCCATCAGTGAGGGTAGCGGCCCCACCGGGGAGCTGTTTTTT
CDR3aa: CAISEGSGPTGELFF

v_gene: TRBV7-8
j_gene: TRBJ2-5
len: 13
abundance: -
d_gene: -
CDR3nt: TGTGCCAGCAGCGAAGGAGTTAAAGAGACCCAGTACTTC
CDR3aa: CASSEGVKETQYF

v_gene: TRBV20-1
j_gene: TRBJ2-3
len: 15
abundance: -
d_gene: -
CDR3nt: TGCAGTGCTAGTTTTCTTCGGCGCCCCACAGATACGCAGTATTTT
CDR3aa: CSASFLRRPTDTQYF

v_gene: TRBV7-9
j_gene: TRBJ2-7
len: 14
abundance: -
d_gene: -
CDR3nt: TGTGCCAGCAGCTTAGTAAAGGGTGGGACCGAGCAGTACTTC
CDR3aa: CASSLVKGGTEQYF

v_gene: TRBV5-1
j_gene: TRBJ2-7
len: 14
abundance: few
d_gene: -
CDR3nt: TGCGCCAGCAGCCCCCGGCGAGATAGGCACGAGCAGTACTTC
CDR3aa: CASSPRRDRHEQYF

v_gene: TRBV5-1
j_gene: TRBJ2-3
len: 14
abundance: few
d_gene: TRBD1
CDR3nt: TGCGCCAGCAGCACTCGGACAGGCGGAGATACGCAGTATTTT
CDR3aa: CASSTRTGGDTQYF

v_gene: TRBV3-1
j_gene: TRBJ2-1
len: 13
abundance: few
d_gene: TRBD2
CDR3nt: TGTGCCAGCAGCCTCCCTAGCGGGTATGAGCAGTTCTTC
CDR3aa: CASSLPSGYEQFF

v_gene: TRBV7-2
j_gene: TRBJ2-7
len: 15
abundance: -
d_gene: TRBD2
CDR3nt: TGTGCCAGCAGCTTAGAACCAGCGGGGACCTTCGAGCAGTACTTC
CDR3aa: CASSLEPAGTFEQYF

v_gene: TRBV29-1
j_gene: TRBJ2-2
len: 12
abundance: few
d_gene: -
CDR3nt: TGCAGCGTCCTTGGGGCAACCGGGGAGCTGTTTTTT
CDR3aa: CSVLGATGELFF

v_gene: TRBV21-1
j_gene: TRBJ2-1
len: 12
abundance: few
d_gene: -
CDR3nt: TGTGCCAGCAGACCAACCCCCCAGGGGCGGTTCTTC
CDR3aa: CASRPTPQGRFF

v_gene: TRBV7-9
j_gene: TRBJ1-4
len: 12
abundance: -
d_gene: -
CDR3nt: TGTGCCAGCAGCCCCGGGACTTCTCCTCTGTTTTTT
CDR3aa: CASSPGTSPLFF

v_gene: TRBV3-1
j_gene: TRBJ2-1
len: 15
abundance: few
d_gene: TRBD2
CDR3nt: TGTGCCAGCAGCCCTCCCGGGACTAGGCACAATGAGCAGTTCTTC
CDR3aa: CASSPPGTRHNEQFF

v_gene: TRBV5-1
j_gene: TRBJ2-3
len: 17
abundance: -
d_gene: -
CDR3nt: TGCGCCAGCAGCATTTACTCACTAGCGACAGGAGGAGATACGCAGTATTTT
CDR3aa: CASSIYSLATGGDTQYF

v_gene: TRBV5-1
j_gene: TRBJ2-3
len: 18
abundance: -
d_gene: -
CDR3nt: TGCGCCAGTTTAAATGGGCCTGGACAGAAATCTAGCACAGATACGCAGTATTTT
CDR3aa: CASLNGPGQKSSTDTQYF

v_gene: TRBV29-1
j_gene: TRBJ2-1
len: 13
abundance: -
d_gene: TRBD2
CDR3nt: TGCAGCGCTTCCCTAGCGGGAGATGGTGAGCAGTTCTTC
CDR3aa: CSASLAGDGEQFF

v_gene: TRBV5-1
j_gene: TRBJ1-1
len: 15
abundance: many
d_gene: -
CDR3nt: TGCGCCAGCACCGATTGGGACCGCTTCGACACTGAAGCTTTCTTT
CDR3aa: CASTDWDRFDTEAFF

v_gene: TRBV6-2/TRBV6-3
j_gene: TRBJ2-7
len: 21
abundance: -
d_gene: -
CDR3nt: TGTGCCAGCAGTCTCCGGGACAGGGCGTTACTTAGCGGGAGAGCGATGAGGGAGCAGTACTTC
CDR3aa: CASSLRDRALLSGRAMREQYF

v_gene: TRBV5-1
j_gene: TRBJ2-7
len: 14
abundance: many
d_gene: -
CDR3nt: TGCGCCAGCAGCTTGGCCGGGGCAGCCTACGAGCAGTACTTC
CDR3aa: CASSLAGAAYEQYF

v_gene: TRBV2
j_gene: TRBJ1-2
len: 14
abundance: -
d_gene: -
CDR3nt: TGTGCCAGCAGTGATGTGGGAAGAAACTATGGCTACACCTTC
CDR3aa: CASSDVGRNYGYTF

v_gene: TRBV29-1
j_gene: TRBJ2-5
len: 12
abundance: many
d_gene: TRBD1
CDR3nt: TGCAGCACGTTCACGACAGGGGGAGTCCTGTACTTC
CDR3aa: CSTFTTGGVLYF

v_gene: TRBV4-1
j_gene: TRBJ2-1
len: 15
abundance: -
d_gene: TRBD2
CDR3nt: TGCGCCAGCAGCCAACGACTAGCGGAGTACAATGAGCAGTTCTTC
CDR3aa: CASSQRLAEYNEQFF

v_gene: TRBV29-1
j_gene: TRBJ2-2
len: 12
abundance: -
d_gene: -
CDR3nt: TGCAGCGTTGTTTCGAACACCGGGGAGCTGTTTTTT
CDR3aa: CSVVSNTGELFF

v_gene: TRBV5-1
j_gene: TRBJ2-7
len: 16
abundance: few
d_gene: TRBD2
CDR3nt: TGCGCCAGCAGCTTTACTATCAGCGGGAGTATGAACGAGCAGTACTTC
CDR3aa: CASSFTISGSMNEQYF